This TCR beta chain is drawn from a study of blood T cell repertoires in COVID-19. At the level of the study: Samples came from the United States, Italy and Spain, spanning acute and convalescent COVID-19. PBMCs, B-cell-depleted T cells, or T cells were the source of the cDNA or gDNA that made up the material.

As originally analysed: Scientists estimated how many nucleated cells there were by amplifying reference gene primers. The protocol was immunoSEQ multiplex PCR, while the TCRdb copy is restricted to in-frame clones and leaves out a portion. For V, J and clone size, that table is used; D and trimming come from the DNA. There are approximately 100,000 clones in the sample; nearly 90% occur only once, and about 5% lies in the top ten. The V end was cut by 3 bases, the J end by 4 bases, with 10 bases between. Germline CDR1 reads MNHEY; CDR2 reads SMNVEV (reference sequence). This CDR3 has 14 amino acids.

The rearrangement links TRBV27 to TRBJ1-5; D is possibly TRBD1 (6 bases). What was sequenced was peripheral blood. This TCR came from a man aged 65-85 years with acute or convalescent COVID-19. In nucleotides, the CDR3 is TGTGCCAGCAGTTTTAGGGGGGGGAATCAGCCCCAGCATTTT. This sequence encodes CASSFRGGNQPQHF.